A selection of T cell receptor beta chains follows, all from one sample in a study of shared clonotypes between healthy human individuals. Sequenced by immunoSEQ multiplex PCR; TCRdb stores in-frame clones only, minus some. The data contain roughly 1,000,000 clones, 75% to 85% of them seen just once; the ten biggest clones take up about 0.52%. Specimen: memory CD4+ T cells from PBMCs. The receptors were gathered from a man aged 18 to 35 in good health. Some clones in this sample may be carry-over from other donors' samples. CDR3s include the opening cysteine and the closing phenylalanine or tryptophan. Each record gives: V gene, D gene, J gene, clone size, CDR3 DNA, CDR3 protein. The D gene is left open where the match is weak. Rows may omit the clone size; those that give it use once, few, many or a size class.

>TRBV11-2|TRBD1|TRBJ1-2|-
TGTGCCAGCAGCTTAGCGACCGACAGGGTCGGCTACACCTTC
CASSLATDRVGYTF
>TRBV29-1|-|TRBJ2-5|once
TGCAGCGCCTCCATGGGGAAGGAGACCCAGTACTTC
CSASMGKETQYF
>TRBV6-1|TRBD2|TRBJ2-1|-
TGTGCCAGCAGTGACACCGGGACTAGCGGGGAAAGCTCCTACAATGAGCAGTTCTTC
CASSDTGTSGESSYNEQFF
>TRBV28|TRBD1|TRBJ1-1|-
TGTGCCAGCACCATACGGGGACAGGCGTTAACTTTCTTT
CASTIRGQALTFF
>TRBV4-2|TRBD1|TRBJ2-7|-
TGTGCCAGCAGCCAAGAGTTTTGGGCCCCCGCCGGACAGGGATTTCAGTTC
CASSQEFWAPAGQGFQF
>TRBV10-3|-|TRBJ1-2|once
TGTGCCATCAGTGGACAGGACGACCTCTATGGCTACACCTTC
CAISGQDDLYGYTF
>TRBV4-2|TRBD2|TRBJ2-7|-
TGTGCCAGCAGCCACCTAGCGGGGACCTACGAGCAGTACTTC
CASSHLAGTYEQYF
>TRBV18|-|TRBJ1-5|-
TGTGCCAGCTCACCCCCGAGGTTGTCGGATCAGCCCCAGCATTTT
CASSPPRLSDQPQHF
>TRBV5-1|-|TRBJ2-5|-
TGCGCCAGCAGCTCGGAGGGAGGAATGAGGGAGACCCAGTACTTC
CASSSEGGMRETQYF
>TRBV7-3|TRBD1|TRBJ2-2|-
TGTGCCAGCAACACAGGGGCCGGGGAGCTGTTTTTT
CASNTGAGELFF
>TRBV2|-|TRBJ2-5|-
TGTGCCAGCAGTCCCACACAGGGAGTGGTAACCCAGTACTTC
CASSPTQGVVTQYF
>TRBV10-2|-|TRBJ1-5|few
TGCGCCAGCAGTGGGGAGGTGACACTACCCCAGCATTTT
CASSGEVTLPQHF
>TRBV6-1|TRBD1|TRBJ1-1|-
TGTGCCAGCAGTGAAGCAGGGGGCGCGGACACTGAAGCTTTCTTT
CASSEAGGADTEAFF
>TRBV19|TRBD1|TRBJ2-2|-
TGTGCCAGTAGCCCAGACAGGGTCAGCACCGGGGAGCTGTTTTTT
CASSPDRVSTGELFF
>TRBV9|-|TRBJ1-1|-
TGTGCCAGCAGCGTAGGGGGAACGATGGTGAACACTGAAGCTTTCTTT
CASSVGGTMVNTEAFF